This TCR beta chain is drawn from a study of memory CD4+ T cells and cytomegalovirus serostatus. Using immunoSEQ multiplex PCR, the repertoire was profiled, and TCRdb retains in-frame clones only, with some absent. The data show over 35,000 clones, under 80% seen once. The CDR3 has 15 residues. Deletions cut 0 bases from V and 3 bases from J, with 11 bases between. Germline CDR1 and CDR2: MNHEY and SVGAGI. Study-level results: About 40% of the roughly 160 known CMV-associated TCRbeta sequences appeared in CD4+ memory.

In regard to this clone: The antigen is not known.

The sort gate was single viable CD3+CD4+CD8-CD45RO+ cells for memory CD4+ T cells. The sample taken for sequencing was memory CD4+ T cells from blood. This TCR was recovered from an adult in good health and CMV-seronegative. V and J are TRBV6-5 and TRBJ1-1; the D is unclear. The CDR3 region has the DNA TGTGCCAGCAGTTACTCGAGGGTAGGGTACACTGAAGCTTTCTTT. This codes for CASSYSRVGYTEAFF.